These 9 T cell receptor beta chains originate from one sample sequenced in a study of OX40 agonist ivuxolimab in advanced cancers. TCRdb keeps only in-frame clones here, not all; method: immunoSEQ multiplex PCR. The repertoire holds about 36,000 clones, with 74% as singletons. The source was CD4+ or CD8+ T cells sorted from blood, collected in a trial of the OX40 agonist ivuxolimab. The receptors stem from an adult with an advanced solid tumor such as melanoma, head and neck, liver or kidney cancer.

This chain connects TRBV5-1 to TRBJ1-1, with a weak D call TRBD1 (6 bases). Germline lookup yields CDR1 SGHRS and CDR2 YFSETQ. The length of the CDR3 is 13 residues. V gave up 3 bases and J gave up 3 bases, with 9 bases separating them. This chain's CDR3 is CASSSGHYTEAFF. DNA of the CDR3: TGCGCCAGCAGCTCGGGACACTACACTGAAGCTTTCTTT.

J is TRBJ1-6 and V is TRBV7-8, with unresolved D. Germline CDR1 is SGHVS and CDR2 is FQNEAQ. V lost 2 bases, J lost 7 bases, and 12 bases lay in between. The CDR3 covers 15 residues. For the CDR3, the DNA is TGTGCCAGCAGCTTATTTAGTCAGTCAAATTCACCCCTCCACTTT. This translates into CASSLFSQSNSPLHF.

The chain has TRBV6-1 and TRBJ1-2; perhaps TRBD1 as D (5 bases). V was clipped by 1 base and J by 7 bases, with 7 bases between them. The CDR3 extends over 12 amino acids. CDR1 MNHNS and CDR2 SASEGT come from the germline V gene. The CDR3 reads CASSEGGVGYTF. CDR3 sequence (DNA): TGTGCCAGCAGTGAAGGGGGGGTTGGCTACACCTTC.

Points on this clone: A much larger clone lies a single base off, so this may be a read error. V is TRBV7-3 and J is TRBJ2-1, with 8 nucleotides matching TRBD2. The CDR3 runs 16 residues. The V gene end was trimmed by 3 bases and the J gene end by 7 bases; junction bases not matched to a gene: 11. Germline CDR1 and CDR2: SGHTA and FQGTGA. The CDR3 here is CASSLVGGGGRNEQFF. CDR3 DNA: TGTGCCAGCAGCTTGGTAGGCGGCGGGGGGCGGAATGAGCAGTTCTTC.

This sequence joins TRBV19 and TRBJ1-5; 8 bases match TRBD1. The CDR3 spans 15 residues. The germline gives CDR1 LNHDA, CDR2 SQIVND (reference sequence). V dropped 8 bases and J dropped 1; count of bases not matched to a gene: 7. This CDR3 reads CASLGQGGSNQPQHF. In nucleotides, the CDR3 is TGTGCCAGTCTTGGACAGGGTGGAAGCAATCAGCCCCAGCATTTT.

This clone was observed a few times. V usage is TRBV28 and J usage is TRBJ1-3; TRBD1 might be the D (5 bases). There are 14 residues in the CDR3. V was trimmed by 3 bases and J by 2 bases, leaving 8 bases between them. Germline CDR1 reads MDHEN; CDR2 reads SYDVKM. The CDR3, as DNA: TGTGCCAGCAGTTTCCGGGGGGCTGGAAACACCATATATTTT. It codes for CASSFRGAGNTIYF.

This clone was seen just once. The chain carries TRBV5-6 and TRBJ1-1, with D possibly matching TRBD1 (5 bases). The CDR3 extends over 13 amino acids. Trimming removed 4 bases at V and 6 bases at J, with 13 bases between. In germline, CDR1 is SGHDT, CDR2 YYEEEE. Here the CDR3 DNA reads TGTGCCAGCAGCCGAGTAGGGGTACCTGAAGCTTTCTTT. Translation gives CASSRVGVPEAFF.

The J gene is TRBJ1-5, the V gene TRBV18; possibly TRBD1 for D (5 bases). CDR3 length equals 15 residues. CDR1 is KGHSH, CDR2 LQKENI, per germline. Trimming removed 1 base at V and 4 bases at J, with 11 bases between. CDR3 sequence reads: CASSPRGDGNQPQHF. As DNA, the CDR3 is TGTGCCAGCTCACCACGAGGGGATGGGAATCAGCCCCAGCATTTT.

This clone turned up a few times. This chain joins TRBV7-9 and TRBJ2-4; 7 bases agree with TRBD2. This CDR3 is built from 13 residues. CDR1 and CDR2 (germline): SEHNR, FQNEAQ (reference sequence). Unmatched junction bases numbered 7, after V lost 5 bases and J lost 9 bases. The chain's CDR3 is CASSQAGMGIQYF. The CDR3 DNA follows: TGTGCCAGCAGCCAAGCGGGGATGGGCATTCAGTACTTC.